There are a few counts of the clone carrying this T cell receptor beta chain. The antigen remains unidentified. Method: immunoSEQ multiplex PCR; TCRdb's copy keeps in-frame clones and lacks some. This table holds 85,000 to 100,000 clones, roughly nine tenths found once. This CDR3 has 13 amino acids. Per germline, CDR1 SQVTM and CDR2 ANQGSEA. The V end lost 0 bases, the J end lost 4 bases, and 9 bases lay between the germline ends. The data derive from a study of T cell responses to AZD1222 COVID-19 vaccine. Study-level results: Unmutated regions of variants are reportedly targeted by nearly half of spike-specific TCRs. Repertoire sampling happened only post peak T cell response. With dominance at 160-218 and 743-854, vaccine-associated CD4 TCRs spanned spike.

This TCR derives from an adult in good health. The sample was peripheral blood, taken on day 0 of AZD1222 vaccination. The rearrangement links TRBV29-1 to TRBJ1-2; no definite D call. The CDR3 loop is CSVEDGESYGYTF. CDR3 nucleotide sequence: TGCAGCGTTGAAGATGGGGAGAGCTATGGCTACACCTTC.